This is a list of T cell receptor beta chains from one sample in a study of cytomegalovirus exposure and HLA in healthy donors. Clones were sequenced by immunoSEQ multiplex PCR, and TCRdb holds only the in-frame ones, with some missing. The data hold about 140,000 clones, with about four fifths observed a single time. The material sequenced was PBMCs. The receptors stem from a man aged 25 to 40 in good health and CMV-seronegative. CDR3s include the opening cysteine and the closing phenylalanine or tryptophan. A D gene is named only where the DNA matches it firmly. The size entry is marked missing in some rows and otherwise reads once, few, many or a size class.

J gene,clone size,D gene,CDR3 length,V gene,CDR3 protein,CDR3 DNA
TRBJ1-1,once,.,19,TRBV4-1,CASSPQGWAGRLMNTEAFF,TGCGCCAGCAGCCCACAGGGATGGGCTGGACGATTGATGAACACTGAAGCTTTCTTT
TRBJ1-1,few,TRBD1,15,TRBV5-1,CASFVRPSGGTEAFF,TGCGCCAGTTTCGTACGTCCCTCAGGGGGTACTGAAGCTTTCTTT
TRBJ1-4,.,.,15,TRBV27,CASSQTGVPNEKLFF,TGTGCCAGCAGTCAGACGGGGGTGCCAAATGAAAAACTGTTTTTT
TRBJ1-1,.,TRBD1,14,TRBV11-2,CASRPEGARTEAFF,TGTGCCAGCAGGCCGGAGGGGGCGCGAACTGAAGCTTTCTTT
TRBJ2-7,few,TRBD1,15,TRBV5-6,CASSPTPTGNYEQYF,TGTGCCAGCAGCCCGACCCCGACAGGGAACTACGAGCAGTACTTC
TRBJ2-3,.,TRBD2,14,TRBV28,CASSQAGAADTQYF,TGTGCCAGCAGTCAAGCGGGAGCAGCAGATACGCAGTATTTT
TRBJ2-2,few,TRBD2,16,TRBV5-5,CASSIGLAGGAGELFF,TGTGCCAGCAGCATAGGACTAGCGGGAGGGGCCGGGGAGCTGTTTTTT
TRBJ1-2,.,.,14,TRBV5-4,CASSLSGRGYGYTF,TGTGCCAGCAGCTTGTCCGGTAGGGGCTATGGCTACACCTTC
TRBJ2-7,.,TRBD2,16,TRBV18,CASSPNAGTSGTEQYF,TGTGCCAGCTCACCAAATGCGGGGACTAGCGGTACGGAGCAGTACTTC
TRBJ2-7,.,TRBD1,17,TRBV13,CDSSPGTSGQGNGEQYF,TGTGACTCCAGCCCCGGCACGTCGGGACAGGGGAATGGCGAGCAGTACTTC
TRBJ2-5,few,.,13,TRBV10-3,CAISESSEETQYF,TGTGCCATCAGTGAGTCTAGCGAGGAGACCCAGTACTTC
TRBJ1-1,few,.,15,TRBV5-1,CASSLAGTPDTEAFF,TGCGCCAGCAGCTTGGCGGGGACACCAGACACTGAAGCTTTCTTT
TRBJ2-6,.,TRBD1,16,TRBV11-1,CASSSRTGSGANVLTF,TGTGCCAGCAGCTCCAGGACAGGGAGTGGGGCCAACGTCCTGACTTTC
TRBJ1-1,.,.,19,TRBV6-1,CASSAGGGGGLTMNTEAFF,TGTGCCAGCAGTGCGGGTGGGGGAGGGGGACTTACCATGAACACTGAAGCTTTCTTT
TRBJ1-6,.,.,12,TRBV5-8,CASSLGQTPLHF,TGTGCCAGCAGCTTGGGGCAAACACCCCTCCACTTT
TRBJ1-2,.,TRBD1,17,TRBV6-1,CASGDRGTPATNYGYTF,TGTGCCAGCGGTGACAGGGGGACCCCCGCTACTAACTATGGCTACACCTTC
TRBJ2-5,.,TRBD2,15,TRBV5-1,CASSSGTQLGETQYF,TGCGCCAGCAGCAGCGGGACTCAACTCGGAGAGACCCAGTACTTC
TRBJ1-2,.,TRBD1,15,TRBV4-1,CASSQEGQGRYGYTF,TGCGCCAGCAGCCAAGAAGGACAGGGGCGCTATGGCTACACCTTC
TRBJ2-5,.,.,16,TRBV6-1,CASSEVGGRYQETQYF,TGTGCCAGCAGTGAAGTTGGGGGCAGGTACCAAGAGACCCAGTACTTC
TRBJ1-2,few,.,12,TRBV6-1,CASSGTSLGYTF,TGTGCCAGCAGTGGGACATCTCTCGGCTACACCTTC
TRBJ1-1,.,.,14,TRBV4-2,CASSQTDTTSEAFF,TGTGCCAGCAGCCAAACGGACACTACATCTGAAGCTTTCTTT
TRBJ2-7,.,TRBD2,13,TRBV6-1,CASSELAGGRVHF,TGTGCCAGCAGTGAACTAGCGGGGGGGCGAGTTCACTTC
TRBJ2-7,once,.,15,TRBV10-1,CASSGPGRESYEQYF,TGCGCCAGCAGTGGACCGGGACGGGAGTCCTACGAGCAGTACTTC
TRBJ1-5,.,.,13,TRBV29-1,CSVGGITGQPQHF,TGCAGCGTTGGTGGCATCACGGGTCAGCCCCAGCATTTT
TRBJ1-4,few,TRBD1,18,TRBV6-1,CASSEGKQGAFTNEKLFF,TGTGCCAGCAGTGAAGGCAAACAGGGGGCGTTCACTAATGAAAAACTGTTTTTT
TRBJ2-1,.,TRBD2,13,TRBV4-1,CASSTTRGLAGIF,TGCGCCAGCAGCACTACGAGGGGACTAGCGGGGATCTTC
TRBJ2-1,.,TRBD2,17,TRBV28,CASIPTSGSSSYNEQFF,TGTGCCAGCATCCCGACTAGCGGAAGTTCCTCCTACAATGAGCAGTTCTTC
TRBJ2-7,.,.,12,TRBV29-1,CSVVVGGYEQYF,TGCAGCGTTGTAGTAGGGGGCTACGAGCAGTACTTC
TRBJ2-3,.,TRBD2,14,TRBV9,CASSSRTRADTQYF,TGTGCCAGCAGCTCCCGGACTAGAGCGGATACGCAGTATTTT
TRBJ1-4,.,.,15,TRBV7-9,CASSFVRTLDEKLFF,TGTGCCAGCAGCTTCGTCCGGACATTGGACGAAAAACTGTTTTTT
TRBJ2-7,.,.,13,TRBV28,CASSLSIDYEQYF,TGTGCCAGCAGTTTATCTATCGACTACGAGCAGTACTTC
TRBJ2-7,.,TRBD2,16,TRBV5-1,CASSLVAPGGSYEQYF,TGCGCCAGCAGCTTGGTGGCTCCGGGGGGCTCCTACGAGCAGTACTTC
TRBJ1-1,.,.,14,TRBV5-4,CASSLDGGRAEAFF,TGTGCCAGCAGCTTGGATGGGGGCCGAGCTGAAGCTTTCTTT
TRBJ1-2,.,.,12,TRBV15,CATSRDQDRTTF,TGTGCCACCAGCAGAGATCAAGACAGGACAACCTTC
TRBJ2-2,.,TRBD2,18,TRBV9,CASSASGTSFTNTGELFF,TGTGCCAGCAGCGCCTCCGGGACTAGCTTTACGAACACCGGGGAGCTGTTTTTT
TRBJ2-3,.,TRBD2,16,TRBV4-2,CASSQALSGNMVTQYF,TGTGCCAGCAGCCAAGCCCTCAGCGGGAATATGGTTACGCAGTATTTT
TRBJ2-7,.,TRBD2,15,TRBV19,CASSESSGASYEQYF,TGTGCCAGTAGTGAGAGTAGCGGGGCCTCCTACGAGCAGTACTTC
TRBJ1-1,.,TRBD1,15,TRBV4-2,CASSQVNRGNTEAFF,TGTGCCAGCAGCCAAGTCAACAGGGGGAACACTGAAGCTTTCTTT
TRBJ2-2,.,.,13,TRBV5-4,CASSRTGFGELFF,TGTGCCAGCAGCAGAACAGGGTTCGGGGAGCTGTTTTTT
TRBJ2-3,.,TRBD2,15,TRBV6-5,CASSSSGRALDTQYF,TGTGCCAGCTCGAGTAGCGGGAGGGCATTGGATACGCAGTATTTT
TRBJ1-1,.,.,15,TRBV6-5,CASSYSGRGNTEAFF,TGTGCCAGCAGTTACTCGGGCCGGGGAAACACTGAAGCTTTCTTT
TRBJ1-1,.,.,14,TRBV10-1,CASSDSLVNTEAFF,TGCGCCAGCAGTGATAGCCTGGTGAACACTGAAGCTTTCTTT
TRBJ1-6,.,.,15,TRBV12-5,CASGSPGEANSPLHF,TGTGCTAGTGGTTCCCCGGGGGAGGCAAATTCACCCCTCCACTTT
TRBJ2-1,.,TRBD1,15,TRBV25-1,CASSELGTGGTEQFF,TGTGCCAGCAGTGAACTCGGGACAGGGGGGACTGAGCAGTTCTTC
TRBJ2-3,.,TRBD2,14,TRBV27,CASRLAGITDTQYF,TGTGCCAGCAGACTAGCGGGGATCACAGATACGCAGTATTTT
TRBJ2-4,.,TRBD1,17,TRBV27,CASSPSGQGSVRNIQYF,TGTGCCAGCAGTCCTTCGGGACAGGGGAGTGTACGAAACATTCAGTACTTC
TRBJ1-2,few,.,13,TRBV28,CASRIGDFYGYTF,TGTGCCAGCAGGATAGGGGACTTCTATGGCTACACCTTC
TRBJ2-7,.,TRBD2,15,TRBV7-3,CASSPQLAGGHEQYF,TGTGCCAGCAGCCCGCAACTAGCGGGAGGCCACGAGCAGTACTTC
TRBJ2-6,few,TRBD1,16,TRBV4-1,CASSGQGASGANVLTF,TGCGCCAGCAGCGGACAGGGGGCTTCTGGGGCCAACGTCCTGACTTTC
TRBJ1-3,.,.,15,TRBV5-1,CASSLAPGTGNTIYF,TGCGCCAGCAGCTTGGCGCCGGGAACTGGAAACACCATATATTTT
TRBJ2-1,once,TRBD2,15,TRBV15,CATSSGSGRAHEQFF,TGTGCCACCAGCAGTGGTAGCGGGAGGGCCCATGAGCAGTTCTTC
TRBJ2-7,.,.,18,TRBV5-1,CASSLVPTTGPREYEQYF,TGCGCCAGCAGCTTGGTTCCTACTACAGGACCCCGAGAATACGAGCAGTACTTC